This T cell receptor (beta chain) is drawn from a study of shared clonotypes between healthy human individuals. About the study: In total, the donors were a couple of women and a few men aged 18 to 49.

Findings and limits, study-wide: Read depth was anticipated to influence clonotype sharing among donors.

Some clones are missing from TCRdb's copy, which holds only in-frame ones; the method was immunoSEQ multiplex PCR. This sample has about 500,000 clones, with around 77% found just once. This clone has just one count. The antigen remains undetermined. Trimming took 2 bases from V and 2 from J; bases not matched to a gene: 8. The CDR3 is 18 residues long. CDR1 SGHTA and CDR2 FQGTGA come from the germline V gene. Donors were healthy HIV-negative adults without recently reported acute infections or vaccinations. The sequence was collected from a woman aged 35 to 49 in good health. Some clones in this sample may be carry-over from other donors' samples. Sequencing was done on a sample of PBMCs. The V gene is TRBV7-3, the J gene TRBJ2-5; 13 bases agree with TRBD2. The CDR3 here is CASSLGLAGVWGQETQYF. The CDR3 nucleotides are TGTGCCAGCAGCTTAGGACTAGCGGGAGTATGGGGGCAAGAGACCCAGTACTTC. The variable domain in full, completed from reference TRBV7-3 and TRBJ2-5, reads GAGVSQTPSNKVTEKGKYVELRCDPISGHTALYWYRQSLGQGPEFLIYFQGTGAADDSGLPNDRFFAVRPEGSVSTLKIQRTERGDSAVYLCASSLGLAGVWGQETQYFGPGTRLLVL.